Each of the 6 T cell receptor beta chains below was sequenced from the same sample in a study of CD8 T cells in ankylosing spondylitis (dated by TCRdb to about 2017). Library method: 5' RACE. Sequencing relied on an Illumina HiSeq 2500. TCRdb reanalyzed the raw reads on its own, using fastp at Q25 for trimming and MiXCR for clone calling, and kept in-frame beta chains. For every CDR3 protein sequence, its rows merge into one entry that carries the most common genes and DNA. This sample is represented by some 340,000 distinct CDR3 sequences; around 15% of them were singletons. The ten largest clonotypes hold approximately 1% of the sample. Source material: blood, either unsorted or a sorted T cell fraction (not recorded which). The receptor set was obtained from a male donor with ankylosing spondylitis or in good health (not recorded which).

The gene calls are TRBV5-1 and TRBJ2-1, with a possible D match to TRBD2 (5 bases). With 4 bases removed from V and 4 bases from J, the gap between germline ends came to 18 bases. Germline V lookup: CDR1 SGHRS, CDR2 YFSETQ. The CDR3 is 16 amino acids. This chain's CDR3 is CASSREWASLYNEQFF. CDR3 nucleotides: TGCGCCAGCAGCCGCGAGTGGGCTAGCTTATACAATGAGCAGTTCTTC.

V gene TRBV18 combines with J gene TRBJ2-7, with TRBD1 matching over 7 bases. The V gene end was trimmed by 4 bases and the J gene end by 2 bases; junction bases not matched to a gene: 5. The CDR3 loop spans 14 amino acids. Germline CDR1 reads KGHSH; CDR2 reads LQKENI. CDR3 sequence (DNA): TGTGCCAGCTCACAGGGGGCGCAGACCTACGAGCAGTACTTC. Encoded protein: CASSQGAQTYEQYF.

The chain links TRBV7-9 to TRBJ1-3; D not certain. The V end was cut by 8 bases, the J end by 0 bases, with 8 bases between. Per the germline V gene, CDR1 is SEHNR and CDR2 is FQNEAQ (reference sequence). The CDR3 is 13 residues long. The CDR3 spells CASDGGSGNTIYF. Here the CDR3 DNA reads TGTGCCAGCGATGGCGGCTCTGGAAACACCATATATTTT.

The V and J genes are TRBV18 and TRBJ2-1; D is possibly TRBD1 or TRBD2 (5 bases each). Germline V gives CDR1 KGHSH, CDR2 LQKENI. This CDR3 has 12 residues. Between the trimmed V and J ends, which lost 3 bases and 10 bases, there was a span of 10 bases. The CDR3 nucleotides are TGTGCCAGCTCACCCGGGACCGGGGAGCAGTTCTTC. Amino acid sequence: CASSPGTGEQFF.

This clonotype has only a few counts. The chain joins TRBV6-2 or TRBV6-3 to TRBJ2-1, with D possibly called TRBD1 or TRBD2 (5 bases each). The germline CDR1 and CDR2 sequences are MNHEY and SVGEGT. The CDR3 runs 15 residues. Trimming stripped 5 bases from V and 3 bases from J, with 14 bases between. The CDR3 loop reads CASSTGTLNYNEQFF. The CDR3 bases are TGTGCCAGCAGTACCGGGACCTTAAACTACAATGAGCAGTTCTTC.

This clonotype was observed a handful of times. The V and J genes are TRBV29-1 and TRBJ2-3, with 8 bases lining up with TRBD1. From germline, CDR1 is SQVTM and CDR2 ANQGSEA. V was pared by 7 bases and J by 3 bases, with 3 bases of the junction left unmatched. The CDR3 is made up of 12 amino acids. In DNA form, the CDR3 reads TGCAGCGACCGACAGGGGACAGATACGCAGTATTTT. Amino acids: CSDRQGTDTQYF.